This TCR beta chain originates from a study of control samples from healthy donors and cancer patients. The germline V gene has CDR1 KGHSH and CDR2 LQKENI. The length of the CDR3 is 12 residues. V was clipped by 1 base and J by 6 bases, with 5 bases between them. This table comes from immunoSEQ multiplex PCR, and its TCRdb copy is limited to in-frame clones, with some not included. The data show fewer than 250,000 clones, 91% seen once. The source of this sequence is a man under 40 in good health. Sequenced material: blood. The chain has TRBV18 and TRBJ2-3; tentatively, D is TRBD1 or TRBD2 (5 bases each). The CDR3 coding sequence is TGTGCCAGCTCACCACGGGGGGATACGCAGTATTTT. This translates into CASSPRGDTQYF.